This TCR beta chain stems from a study of shared clonotypes between healthy human individuals. Background on the study: The people who gave samples were a couple of women and a few men aged 18 to 49.

Measured with immunoSEQ multiplex PCR; TCRdb has only the in-frame clones, and not every one. This table has millions of clones, about 92% appearing once. CD45RO-negative cells were positively selected for CCR7, leaving out terminally differentiated effector memory CD45RA+ cells. The CDR3 is 16 amino acids. Germline assignment: CDR1 SEHNR and CDR2 FQNEAQ (reference sequence). V gave up 6 bases and J gave up 2 bases; unmatched junction bases: 9. This chain links TRBV7-9 with TRBJ2-5; 10 nucleotides align to TRBD2. The sequence was collected from a man aged 18 to 30 in good health. Some clones in this sample may be carry-over from other donors' samples. The source material was naive CD8+ T cells from PBMCs. CDR3 nucleotide sequence: TGTGCCAGCAGTGGGGGACTAGCGATCCTTCAAGAGACCCAGTACTTC. The encoded protein is CASSGGLAILQETQYF.